This TCR beta chain derives from a study of T cells in localized non-small cell lung cancer. Germline loops: CDR1 SGHAT, CDR2 FQNNGV. CDR3 length: 16 amino acids. The V end lost 6 bases, the J end lost 4 bases, and 21 bases lay between the germline ends. Profiled with immunoSEQ multiplex PCR; TCRdb holds only in-frame clones, not every one. The sample holds about 5,000 clones, 85% seen once. The chain employs TRBV11-2 and TRBJ1-2; a possible D gene is TRBD1 (6 bases). The starting material was PBMCs, obtained before any cancer treatment. This receptor was obtained from a woman aged 40-70 years with stage II lung adenocarcinoma. The CDR3 protein is CASSWGFGQDSYGYTF. The DNA for the CDR3 is TGTGCCAGCAGTTGGGGCTTTGGGCAGGACAGCTATGGCTACACCTTC.